This TCR beta chain emerged from a study of long-term antiretroviral therapy in people with HIV. The germline gives CDR1 SGDLS, CDR2 YYNGEE. The CDR3 has 18 amino acids. With 3 bases clipped from V and 8 bases from J, the junction kept 19 bases outside the gene matches. Researchers ran immunoSEQ v3.0 at survey level. Repertoires were generated with immunoSEQ multiplex PCR, while TCRdb's copy carries only in-frame clones and drops some. Of tens of thousands of clones in the sample, 95% were seen once. Concerning this clone: Its antigen is as yet unknown.

Study observations and caveats: The study found narrower CDR3 length ranges in HIV repertoires than in controls. Clones showing expansion before ART dominated the repertoire at all time points. Post-ART samples showed increased diversity that remained below transplant donor control levels. ART adherence was not documented, and neither viral resistance nor therapy changes had any data.

This TCR was sampled from a man aged 50-60 years with HIV. Material: unsorted PBMCs, obtained 5.3 years after starting antiretroviral therapy. This chain connects TRBV9 to TRBJ1-2; 10 bases map to TRBD1. The CDR3 protein is CASSARGTGVGAPGGYTF. The DNA for the CDR3 is TGTGCCAGCAGCGCAAGAGGGACAGGGGTTGGAGCTCCTGGCGGCTACACCTTC.